Presented here are 18 T cell receptor beta chains from one specimen sequenced in a study of T cells in Graves' hyperthyroidism and ophthalmopathy. The CDR3 regions of TCR beta were amplified from RNA transcripts. In the first-round RT-PCR of the TCR CDR3, the HTBI primer set was used. Via MiXCR, TCRdb re-called the multiplex PCR reads, giving one row per CDR3 protein. Altogether 400,000 to 600,000 distinct CDR3 sequences are present, about a fifth being singletons, with the ten largest covering about 30%. The sequenced sample consisted of blood. The receptors were gathered from a man aged 18 to 29 with Graves' hyperthyroidism.

Ten or more counts support this clonotype. V usage is TRBV19 and J usage is TRBJ1-2; D may be TRBD1 (5 bases). V lost 7 bases, J lost 4 bases, and 16 bases lay in between. The CDR3 contains 14 residues. Germline CDR1 LNHDA, CDR2 SQIVND (reference sequence). This chain's CDR3 is CASTPDGGGYGYTF. CDR3 sequence (DNA): TGTGCCAGTACCCCGGACGGCGGGGGCTATGGCTACACCTTC.

This clonotype was seen a handful of times. This chain uses TRBV5-6 with TRBJ1-3; D not certain. The CDR3 covers 14 residues. Germline CDR1 reads SGHDT; CDR2 reads YYEEEE. V was trimmed by 1 base and J by 4 bases, leaving 9 bases between them. The CDR3 DNA follows: TGTGCCAGCAGCTTGTCCGGGCACGGAAACACCATATATTTT. Its protein product is CASSLSGHGNTIYF.

This clonotype was seen many times. This chain links TRBV10-3 with TRBJ1-3; 7 bases match TRBD1. The junction had 9 bases not matched to a gene; V was cut back by 6 bases and J by 4 bases. Germline CDR1 reads ENHRY; CDR2 reads SYGVKD. This CDR3 region has 15 residues. CDR3 bases: TGTGCCATCAGAACGACAGGGTCGGAAGGAAACACCATATATTTT. Its protein product is CAIRTTGSEGNTIYF.

This clonotype was picked up many times. The chain joins TRBV19 to TRBJ1-2; 9 nucleotides line up with TRBD1. The trim removed 5 bases at V and 5 bases at J, leaving 9 bases unmatched. This CDR3 spans 15 amino acids. CDR1 is LNHDA, CDR2 SQIVND, per germline (reference sequence). The CDR3 here is CASSVPGQGLYGYTF. The CDR3 DNA is TGTGCCAGTAGTGTTCCCGGACAGGGGCTGTATGGCTACACCTTC.

This clonotype was counted ten times or more. This chain links TRBV6-1 with TRBJ1-5; D gene uncertain. V lost 5 bases and J 2 bases, leaving 10 bases between the germline ends. Per the germline V gene, CDR1 is MNHNS and CDR2 is SASEGT. CDR3 length: 14 amino acids. CDR3 sequence: CASSRKDGNQPQHF. CDR3 coding DNA: TGTGCCAGCAGTCGGAAGGACGGCAATCAGCCCCAGCATTTT.

This clonotype has at least ten counts. The rearrangement links TRBV7-8 to TRBJ1-5; D is uncertain. Germline V gives CDR1 SGHVS, CDR2 FQNEAQ. The CDR3 contains 14 residues. Trimming took 2 bases from V and 1 from J, leaving 6 bases between them. The CDR3 nucleotides are TGTGCCAGCAGCTTAATGCGAAGCAATCAGCCCCAGCATTTT. This encodes CASSLMRSNQPQHF.

This clonotype showed up many times. The chain has TRBV6-5 and TRBJ1-1; TRBD1 is a possible D gene (5 bases). The ends were cut back, 6 bases at V and 1 base at J, with 12 bases in the middle. CDR3 length: 14 residues. Looked up from germline, CDR1 is MNHEY and CDR2 is SVGAGI. The CDR3 bases are TGTGCCAGCAGACCGGACGGACAGAACACTGAAGCTTTCTTT. Translation gives CASRPDGQNTEAFF.

This clonotype has a handful of counts. The chain couples TRBV2 to TRBJ2-2; 12 bases agree with TRBD1. Germline V lookup: CDR1 SNHLY, CDR2 FYNNEI. This CDR3 has 15 residues. J gave up 3 bases and V 10 bases, and 6 bases lay outside the gene matches. DNA of the CDR3: TGTGCCATGGGACAGGGGGCAACTGACACCGGGGAGCTGTTTTTT. It translates to CAMGQGATDTGELFF.

This clonotype was counted at least ten times. The V and J genes are TRBV12-3 or TRBV12-4 and TRBJ2-5; D is possibly TRBD2 (6 bases). The CDR3 is made up of 15 amino acids. Deletions cut 1 base from V and 4 bases from J, with 13 bases between. For the CDR3, the DNA is TGTGCCAGCAGTTTAGGAGGCCGGAGGGGAGAGACCCAGTACTTC. This gives the protein CASSLGGRRGETQYF.

The chain employs TRBV5-1 and TRBJ2-5, with a weak D call TRBD1 (6 bases). Germline-derived CDR1 and CDR2 are SGHRS and YFSETQ. V lost 3 bases and J 3 bases, leaving 15 bases between the germline ends. The CDR3 is 15 amino acids. For the CDR3, the DNA is TGCGCCAGCAGCTATTCCGGACAGCTTGAAGAGACCCAGTACTTC. It codes for CASSYSGQLEETQYF.

This clonotype showed up just a few times. This sequence joins TRBV20-1 and TRBJ2-2; D is uncertain. The V and J ends lost 5 bases and 1 base respectively, with 8 bases between them. Germline-derived CDR1 and CDR2 are DFQATT and SNEGSKA (reference sequence). CDR3 size: 13 residues. The CDR3 loop is CSAWELNTGELFF. CDR3 sequence (DNA): TGCAGTGCTTGGGAACTGAACACCGGGGAGCTGTTTTTT.

In its sample, this clonotype was seen a few times. The J gene is TRBJ1-2, the V gene TRBV3-1; 9 bases align to TRBD1. The CDR3 is made up of 15 amino acids. Germline V gives CDR1 LGHDT, CDR2 YNNKEL (reference sequence). With 1 base clipped from V and 5 bases from J, the junction kept 5 bases outside the gene matches. The CDR3 DNA reads TGTGCCAGCAGCCAAGGGAACAGGGGGCTTTATGGCTACACCTTC. It codes for CASSQGNRGLYGYTF.

The chain employs TRBV7-2 and TRBJ1-5; the D is unclear. This CDR3 comprises 15 residues. Between the trimmed V and J ends, which lost 2 bases and 3 bases, there was a span of 11 bases. Germline CDR1 is SGHTA and CDR2 is FQGNSA. DNA of the CDR3: TGTGCCAGCAGCTTATGGGGATCCTACAATCAGCCCCAGCATTTT. Protein sequence: CASSLWGSYNQPQHF.

This clonotype came up many times. The chain uses TRBV11-2 and TRBJ2-7, with D perhaps TRBD1 (6 bases). This CDR3 is built from 15 residues. Per the germline V gene, CDR1 is SGHAT and CDR2 is FQNNGV. V was trimmed by 3 bases and J by 4 bases, leaving 16 bases between them. The CDR3 region is CASSFGQSVGYEQYF. Written as DNA, the CDR3 is TGTGCCAGCAGCTTCGGACAGTCCGTAGGTTACGAGCAGTACTTC.

This chain joins TRBV28 and TRBJ2-5, with a possible D match to TRBD1 (6 bases). Germline CDR1 MDHEN, CDR2 SYDVKM. V dropped 2 bases and J dropped 5 bases, with 12 bases sitting between them. The CDR3 length is 14 residues. The CDR3 bases are TGTGCCAGCAGTTTACCCAGGGGTGGTGAGACCCAGTACTTC. Its translation: CASSLPRGGETQYF.

Many counts were recorded for this clonotype. V usage is TRBV20-1 and J usage is TRBJ2-7; no clear D gene. The V end was cut by 0 bases, the J end by 1 base, with 4 bases between. From germline, CDR1 is DFQATT and CDR2 SNEGSKA (reference sequence). The CDR3 is 12 amino acids. The DNA of the CDR3 is TGCAGTGCTAGAGATCAATCCTACGAGCAGTACTTC. Protein sequence: CSARDQSYEQYF.

This clonotype was found many times. This chain uses TRBV28 with TRBJ1-2; D possibly corresponds to TRBD1 (6 bases). V was shortened by 4 bases and J by 6 bases, with 18 bases between the two germline ends. CDR1 is MDHEN, CDR2 SYDVKM, per germline. The CDR3 totals 15 residues. CDR3 region: CASSWGRAGDHGYTF. The CDR3, as DNA: TGTGCCAGCAGTTGGGGTCGGGCAGGGGATCATGGCTACACCTTC.

At least ten counts were recorded for this clonotype. V usage is TRBV6-2 or TRBV6-3 and J usage is TRBJ1-2; D not resolved. This CDR3 is built from 11 residues. The ends were cut back, 6 bases at V and 7 bases at J, with 9 bases in the middle. From germline, CDR1 is MNHEY and CDR2 SVGEGT. CDR3 residues: CASRSMPGYTF. The CDR3 nucleotides are TGTGCCAGCAGGAGCATGCCTGGCTACACCTTC.